Described below is a single T cell receptor beta chain sequence and its context. The sample comes from a study of shared clonotypes between healthy human individuals. Study-level background: The study used three CD4 naive, three CD4 memory, two CD8 naive and one CD8 memory plate per donor.

At the deep level, the assay was run. Per the original data handling: As immunoSEQ supplied junction-only sequences (without quality scores), filtering differed. Sequencing used immunoSEQ multiplex PCR; TCRdb keeps in-frame clones, though not all of them. V and J calls and clone size are those listed in that table; D and trimming were worked out from the DNA. The table includes 2 million to 2.5 million clones, roughly 92% detected once. V lost 3 bases and J lost 0, with 16 bases in between. Germline loops: CDR1 SGHNT, CDR2 YYREEE (reference sequence). CDR3 length: 17 amino acids. This TCR was sampled from a man aged 18 to 29 in good health. Some clones in this sample may be carry-over from other donors' samples. Input material: naive CD4+ T cells from PBMCs. Subset: CD45RA+ positively selected. The V call is TRBV5-4, the J call TRBJ1-3; D is perhaps TRBD1 (6 bases). The CDR3 sequence: CASSWGAGALSGNTIYF. CDR3 nucleotide sequence: TGTGCCAGCAGCTGGGGGGCAGGGGCCCTCTCTGGAAACACCATATATTTT.